Listed below are T cell receptor beta chains from one sample, sequenced in a study of T cells after yellow fever vaccination. A single record per CDR3 protein comes from TCRdb applying MiXCR to the 5' RACE reads. In the table there are about 350,000 distinct CDR3 sequences, 7% to 10% of which are singletons. The specimen comprised PBMCs, sampled more than 35 days after the first yellow fever vaccination. These TCRs come from a young man who received the YFV17D yellow fever vaccine. CDR3s include the opening cysteine and the closing phenylalanine or tryptophan. D genes are given only for firm matches. Clone size is not always given. Where it is, it says once, few, many or a class for expanded clones.

>TRBJ2-5|TRBD1|many|TRBV7-2
CASSTGGGVKTQYF
TGTGCCAGCAGCACAGGGGGCGGGGTAAAGACCCAGTACTTC
>TRBJ1-5|.|few|TRBV5-4
CASSTQVPGEPQHF
TGTGCCAGCAGCACACAGGTTCCGGGAGAACCCCAGCATTTT
>TRBJ2-1|TRBD2|.|TRBV20-1
CSARDRLAGYNEQFF
TGCAGTGCTAGAGATCGTCTAGCGGGCTACAATGAGCAGTTCTTC
>TRBJ2-7|TRBD1|few|TRBV7-2
CASSPDRYSYEQYF
TGTGCCAGCAGCCCGGACAGGTATTCTTACGAGCAGTACTTC
>TRBJ2-2|.|many|TRBV9
CARRTQGLQDTGELFF
TGTGCCAGAAGGACCCAGGGACTCCAAGACACCGGGGAGCTGTTTTTT
>TRBJ2-3|.|.|TRBV7-7
CASSLAVGETDTQYF
TGTGCCAGCAGCTTAGCGGTCGGGGAGACAGATACGCAGTATTTT
>TRBJ2-5|.|few|TRBV7-6
CASSLAARGQETQYF
TGTGCCAGCAGCTTAGCGGCAAGGGGACAAGAGACCCAGTACTTC
>TRBJ2-3|TRBD2|many|TRBV7-2
CASSSRLAADTQYF
TGTGCCAGCAGCTCCAGACTAGCGGCAGATACGCAGTATTTT
>TRBJ1-1|.|few|TRBV20-1
CSARTSMNTEAFF
TGCAGTGCTAGGACATCCATGAACACTGAAGCTTTCTTT
>TRBJ2-1|.|.|TRBV4-3
CASSQGQITRQFF
TGCGCCAGCAGCCAAGGGCAGATAACGCGGCAGTTCTTC
>TRBJ1-6|.|few|TRBV6-5
CASSSGALTPLHF
TGTGCCAGCAGTTCAGGGGCCCTGACACCCCTCCACTTT
>TRBJ2-1|TRBD1|.|TRBV5-1
CASSSGQGVYNEQFF
TGCGCCAGCAGCTCGGGACAGGGGGTCTACAATGAGCAGTTCTTC
>TRBJ2-5|.|few|TRBV7-2
CASSLQGGGGETQYF
TGTGCCAGCAGCTTGCAAGGGGGGGGAGGAGAGACCCAGTACTTC
>TRBJ2-7|.|many|TRBV7-7
CASSAGPTYEQYF
TGTGCCAGCTCTGCCGGACCGACATACGAGCAGTACTTC
>TRBJ2-7|TRBD2|few|TRBV6-2/TRBV6-3
CASSSPGLNNEQYF
TGTGCCAGCTCCTCTCCGGGACTAAATAACGAGCAGTACTTC